This T cell receptor beta chain was identified in a study of shared clonotypes between healthy human individuals. Measured with immunoSEQ multiplex PCR; TCRdb has only the in-frame clones, and not every one. The sample lists around 510,000 clones, around 80% occurring once. Trimming cost V 5 bases and J 5 bases, with 15 bases left between them. Germline CDR1 reads LNHDA; CDR2 reads SQIVND (reference sequence). The CDR3 consists of 14 residues. Sequencing was done on a sample of PBMCs. The TCR originated in a middle-aged woman in good health. Some clones in this sample may be carry-over from other donors' samples. V usage is TRBV19 and J usage is TRBJ1-1; possible D gene TRBD1, 5 bases. The CDR3 region is CASSRETVGTEAFF. The CDR3 DNA sequence: TGTGCCAGTAGTCGGGAGACAGTCGGTACTGAAGCTTTCTTT.